Described below is a single T cell receptor (beta chain) sequence and its context. Germline CDR1 reads SGHRS; CDR2 reads YFSETQ. This CDR3 contains 13 residues. V was pared by 0 bases and J by 2 bases, with 6 bases between. The data stem from a study of response to subunit inactivated influenza vaccine. TCRdb re-called the RT-PCR reads through MiXCR, storing one row per CDR3 protein. This repertoire shows 600,000 to 850,000 distinct CDR3 sequences, less than 15% found once; its top ten account for 7.6%. This material consisted of PBMCs from blood, taken 14 to 15 days before vaccination. This chain uses TRBV5-1 with TRBJ2-7; D is unclear. This receptor was taken from a man aged 50 to 60 who received an inactivated influenza vaccine. The CDR3 region is CASSLERAYEQYF. The CDR3 DNA sequence: TGCGCCAGCAGCTTGGAAAGAGCCTACGAGCAGTACTTC.